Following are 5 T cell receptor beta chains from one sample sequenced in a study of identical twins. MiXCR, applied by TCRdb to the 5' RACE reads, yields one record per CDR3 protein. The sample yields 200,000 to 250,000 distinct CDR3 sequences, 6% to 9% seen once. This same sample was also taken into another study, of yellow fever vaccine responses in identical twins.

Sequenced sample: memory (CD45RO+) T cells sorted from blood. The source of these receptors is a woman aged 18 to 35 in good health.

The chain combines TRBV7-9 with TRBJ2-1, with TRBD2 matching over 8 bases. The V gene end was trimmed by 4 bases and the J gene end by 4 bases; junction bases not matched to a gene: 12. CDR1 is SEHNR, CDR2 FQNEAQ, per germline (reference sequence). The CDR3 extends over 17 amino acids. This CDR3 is CASSSGRGTGSYNEQFF. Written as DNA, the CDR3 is TGTGCCAGCAGCTCCGGGAGGGGGACGGGGAGTTACAATGAGCAGTTCTTC.

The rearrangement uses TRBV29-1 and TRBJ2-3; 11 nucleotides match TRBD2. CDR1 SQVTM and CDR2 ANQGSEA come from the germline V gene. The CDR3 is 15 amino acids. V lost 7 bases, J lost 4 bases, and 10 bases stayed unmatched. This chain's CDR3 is CSARQVTSGADTQYF. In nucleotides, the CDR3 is TGCAGCGCCCGACAAGTGACTAGCGGGGCAGATACGCAGTATTTT.

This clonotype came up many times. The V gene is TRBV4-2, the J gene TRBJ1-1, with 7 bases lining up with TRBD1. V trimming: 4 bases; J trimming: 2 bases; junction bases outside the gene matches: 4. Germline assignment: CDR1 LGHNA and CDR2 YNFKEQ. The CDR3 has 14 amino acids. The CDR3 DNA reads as TGTGCCAGCAGCCTCGGACAGGACAACACTGAAGCTTTCTTT. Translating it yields CASSLGQDNTEAFF.

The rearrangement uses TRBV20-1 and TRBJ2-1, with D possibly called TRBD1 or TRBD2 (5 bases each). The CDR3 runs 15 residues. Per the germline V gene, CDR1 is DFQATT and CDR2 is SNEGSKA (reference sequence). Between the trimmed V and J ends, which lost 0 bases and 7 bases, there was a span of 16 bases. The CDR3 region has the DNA TGCAGTGCTAGAGATGAGGGGAGAGGTTGGAATGAGCAGTTCTTC. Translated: CSARDEGRGWNEQFF.

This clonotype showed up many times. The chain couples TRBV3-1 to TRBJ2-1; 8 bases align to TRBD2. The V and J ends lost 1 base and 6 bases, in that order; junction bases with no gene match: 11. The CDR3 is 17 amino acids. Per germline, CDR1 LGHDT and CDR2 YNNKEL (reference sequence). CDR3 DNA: TGTGCCAGCAGCCAAGGGGGCGGGAGGCTGGGGGTCAATGAGCAGTTCTTC. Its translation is CASSQGGGRLGVNEQFF.